This TCR beta chain was recorded in a study of cytomegalovirus exposure and HLA in healthy donors. As for the study in general: Earlier, 150 million to 200 million T cells were analyzed, and 117 million unique TCR beta sequences were found among them. Study-wide points: In vitro data verified a few CMV-associated chains as specific for CMV antigens. V- and J-gene trimming of TCR beta was linked (in a later analysis) to a missense DCLRE1C variant. When a later analysis was performed, an Asian-associated ancestry cluster reportedly had fewer N-insertions than the roughly 670-donor mean.

This CDR3 spans 17 amino acids. Germline-derived CDR1 and CDR2 are SGDLS and YYNGEE. The trim removed 0 bases at V and 2 bases at J, leaving 9 bases unmatched. On this clone: Its antigen is undetermined.

It was with 60 Vbeta and 13 Jbeta primers that the PCR ran. Repertoires were generated with immunoSEQ multiplex PCR, while TCRdb's copy carries only in-frame clones and drops some. The sample comprises some 98,000 clones, 81% of which are singletons, and about a tenth rests with the top ten. This TCR derives from a human donor in good health. This chain connects TRBV9 to TRBJ2-5; 8 nucleotides align to TRBD2. The sample was PBMCs. CDR3 DNA: TGTGCCAGCAGCGTAGCTGGGCTAGCGGGTAGTCAAGAGACCCAGTACTTC. Residues: CASSVAGLAGSQETQYF.